The source of this T cell receptor (beta chain) is a study of cytomegalovirus exposure and HLA in healthy donors. Primers included in the PCR were 60 Vbeta and 13 Jbeta primers. The data were produced by immunoSEQ multiplex PCR, yet TCRdb's version contains in-frame clones alone and is incomplete. The sample shows approximately 150,000 clones, and 1.5% to 2% sits with its ten largest clones. Study-wide results and limits: Altogether, some 160 TCR beta chains were recorded as cytomegalovirus-associated. Researchers reported from a later analysis that most CMV-associated TCR beta chains appeared HLA-restricted.

V shed 6 bases and J shed 5 bases, with 7 bases lying between them. Per the germline V gene, CDR1 is MDHEN and CDR2 is SYDVKM. The CDR3 is made up of 11 amino acids. For this clone: The antigen is unknown.

Sequenced material: PBMCs. The V gene is TRBV28, the J gene TRBJ2-5, with no clear D. The TCR originated in a woman in her forties or fifties in good health and CMV-seronegative. In nucleotides, the CDR3 is TGTGCCAGCAGGAGGTACGAGACCCAGTACTTC. It encodes CASRRYETQYF.